This TCR beta chain was recorded in a study of T cell repertoires in cytomegalovirus infection. Note on this clonotype: Its antigen is undetermined.

Trimming stripped 3 bases from V and 9 bases from J, with 14 bases between. Germline-derived CDR1 and CDR2 are KGHSH and LQKENI. CDR3 length equals 13 residues. General study findings and limits: CMV-specific HLA-C-restricted TCR beta clonotypes dominated the ex vivo response. Summed frequency of public TCR beta families distinguished CMV carriers with the relevant HLA.

TCRdb re-called the reads through MiXCR, storing one row per CDR3 protein. The sample lists more than 650,000 distinct CDR3 sequences; 35% to 45% were seen once. Material: PBMCs. J is TRBJ2-5 and V is TRBV18; D remains unclear. The clonotype was recovered from a human donor in good health (CMV status not recorded). Some clones in this sample may be carry-over from other donors' samples. The CDR3 sequence: CASSPSHPGAQYF. The CDR3, as DNA: TGTGCCAGCTCACCCTCTCACCCTGGGGCCCAGTACTTC. Complete variable domain (other parts from reference TRBV18 and TRBJ2-5): NAGVMQNPRHLVRRRGQEARLRCSPMKGHSHVYWYRQLPEEGLKFMVYLQKENIIDESGMPKERFSAEFPKEGPSILRIQQVVRGDSAAYFCASSPSHPGAQYFGPGTRLLVL.